This T cell receptor beta chain came from a study of blood T cell repertoires in COVID-19. Recovered status in Cohort 3 required two negative PCRs, clearance, or symptom resolution. Here immunoSEQ multiplex PCR was the method, and the copy in TCRdb shows in-frame clones only, minus some. In the table there are about 400,000 clones, under 90% of which are singletons. The CDR3 is made up of 15 amino acids. The V gene's germline CDR1 is SGDLS and CDR2 YYNGEE. Trimming at V came to 4 bases and at J to 0 bases, leaving 5 bases not matched to a gene. The sequencing input was PBMCs or T cells enriched from blood (not recorded which). The rearrangement links TRBV9 to TRBJ2-3; 7 nucleotides match TRBD2. This sequence was found in a woman aged 25 to 39 who had recovered from COVID-19. The CDR3 nucleotides read TGTGCCAGCAGCCCTCGGACTAGTAGCACAGATACGCAGTATTTT. This gives the protein CASSPRTSSTDTQYF.